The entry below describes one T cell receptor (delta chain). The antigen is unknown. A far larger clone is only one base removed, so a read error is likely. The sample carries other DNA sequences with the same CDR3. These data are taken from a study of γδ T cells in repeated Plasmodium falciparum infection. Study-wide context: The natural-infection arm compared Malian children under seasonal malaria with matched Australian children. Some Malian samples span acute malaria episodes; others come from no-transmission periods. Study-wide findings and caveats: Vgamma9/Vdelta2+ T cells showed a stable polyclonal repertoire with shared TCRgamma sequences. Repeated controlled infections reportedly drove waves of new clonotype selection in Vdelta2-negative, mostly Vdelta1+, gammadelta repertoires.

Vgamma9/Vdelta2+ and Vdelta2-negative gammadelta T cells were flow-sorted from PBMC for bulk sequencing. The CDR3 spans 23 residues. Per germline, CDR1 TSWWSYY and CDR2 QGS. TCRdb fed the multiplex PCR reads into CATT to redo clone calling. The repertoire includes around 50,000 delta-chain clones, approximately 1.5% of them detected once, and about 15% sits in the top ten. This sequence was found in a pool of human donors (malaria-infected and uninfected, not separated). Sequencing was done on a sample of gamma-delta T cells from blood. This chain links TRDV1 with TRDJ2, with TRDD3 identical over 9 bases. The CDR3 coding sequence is TGTGCTCTTGGGGAACTCCTATCCACCACTCCGTACTGGGGGACAAAAATGACAGCTCAACTCTTCTTT. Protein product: CALGELLSTTPYWGTKMTAQLFF.